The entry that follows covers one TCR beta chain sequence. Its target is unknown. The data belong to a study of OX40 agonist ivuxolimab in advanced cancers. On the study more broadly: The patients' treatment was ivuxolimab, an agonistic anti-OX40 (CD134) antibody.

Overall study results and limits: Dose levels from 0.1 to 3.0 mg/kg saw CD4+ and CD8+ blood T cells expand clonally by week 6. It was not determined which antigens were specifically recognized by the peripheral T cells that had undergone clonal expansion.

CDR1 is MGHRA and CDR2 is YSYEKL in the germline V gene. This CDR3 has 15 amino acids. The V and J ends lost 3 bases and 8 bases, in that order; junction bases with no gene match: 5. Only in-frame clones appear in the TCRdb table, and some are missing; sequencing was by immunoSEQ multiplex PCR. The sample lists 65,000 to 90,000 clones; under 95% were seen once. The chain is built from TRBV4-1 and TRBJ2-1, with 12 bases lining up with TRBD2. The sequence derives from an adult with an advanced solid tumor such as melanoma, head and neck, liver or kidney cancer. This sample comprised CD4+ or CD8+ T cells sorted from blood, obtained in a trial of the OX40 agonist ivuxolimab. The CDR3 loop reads CASSHRLAGAYEQFF. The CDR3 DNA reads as TGCGCCAGCAGCCACCGACTAGCGGGAGCCTATGAGCAGTTCTTC.